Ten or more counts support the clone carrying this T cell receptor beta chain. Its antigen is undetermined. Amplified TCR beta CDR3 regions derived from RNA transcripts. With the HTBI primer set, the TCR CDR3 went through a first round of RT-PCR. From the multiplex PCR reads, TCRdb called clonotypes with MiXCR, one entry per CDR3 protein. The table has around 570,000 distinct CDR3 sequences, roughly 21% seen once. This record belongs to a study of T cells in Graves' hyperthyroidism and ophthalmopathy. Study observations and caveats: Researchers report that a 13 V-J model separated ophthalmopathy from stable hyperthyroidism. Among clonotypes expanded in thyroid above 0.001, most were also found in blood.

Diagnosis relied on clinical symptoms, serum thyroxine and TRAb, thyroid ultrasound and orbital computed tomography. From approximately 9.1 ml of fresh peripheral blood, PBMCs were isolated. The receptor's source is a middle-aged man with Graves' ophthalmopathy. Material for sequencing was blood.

This CDR3 reads CASSIGQGWDEQYF. CDR3 sequence (DNA): TGTGCCAGCAGCATAGGACAGGGTTGGGACGAGCAGTACTTC. The chain recombines TRBV11-2 with TRBJ2-7, with TRBD1 matching over 8 bases. The germline V gene encodes CDR1 SGHAT and CDR2 FQNNGV. The V gene end was trimmed by 5 bases and the J gene end by 5 bases; junction bases not matched to a gene: 8. This CDR3 spans 14 amino acids.